A single T cell receptor (beta chain) is shown here with its context. Its target is not known. These data originate in a study of T-cell memory formation after mild COVID-19. Study information: The TCR clusters were mostly specific to one donor.

CDR1 is LNHNV, CDR2 YYDKDF, per germline (reference sequence). Trimming took 0 bases from V and 2 from J, leaving 8 bases between them. The CDR3 totals 14 residues. Whole-study findings and limits: Shrinking CD4+ clones resided mostly in CM and EM, and CD8+ ones in EMRA.

TCRdb re-analysed the 5' RACE reads in MiXCR, keeping a single row per CDR3 protein. Among around 470,000 distinct CDR3 sequences listed, about 19% were seen once. The source of this sequence is an adult woman who had mild COVID-19 (a few samples of this study predate the infection). Cell type and time point are not known. What was sequenced was PBMCs or a T cell subset sorted from them (not recorded which). The V and J genes are TRBV15 and TRBJ2-7, with a tentative D call TRBD2 (6 bases). The CDR3 protein is CATSRERGPYEQYF. CDR3 DNA: TGTGCCACCAGCAGAGAGCGGGGACCCTACGAGCAGTACTTC.